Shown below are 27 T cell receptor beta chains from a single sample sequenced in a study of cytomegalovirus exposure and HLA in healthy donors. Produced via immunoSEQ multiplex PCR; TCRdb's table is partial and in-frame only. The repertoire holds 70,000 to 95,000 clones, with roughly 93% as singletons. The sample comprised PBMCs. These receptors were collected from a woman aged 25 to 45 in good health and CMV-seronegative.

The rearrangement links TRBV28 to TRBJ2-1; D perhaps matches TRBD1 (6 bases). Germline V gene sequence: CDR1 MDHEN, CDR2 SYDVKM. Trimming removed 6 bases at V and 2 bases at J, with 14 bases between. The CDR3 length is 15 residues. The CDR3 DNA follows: TGTGCCAGCAGGGTAGGGGGTAATCCCTACAATGAGCAGTTCTTC. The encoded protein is CASRVGGNPYNEQFF.

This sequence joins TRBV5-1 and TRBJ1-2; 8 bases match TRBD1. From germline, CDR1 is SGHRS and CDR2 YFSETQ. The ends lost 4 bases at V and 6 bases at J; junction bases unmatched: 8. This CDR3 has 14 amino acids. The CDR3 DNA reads TGCGCCAGCAGCGCCGACAGGGGCCTTGATGGCTACACCTTC. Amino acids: CASSADRGLDGYTF.

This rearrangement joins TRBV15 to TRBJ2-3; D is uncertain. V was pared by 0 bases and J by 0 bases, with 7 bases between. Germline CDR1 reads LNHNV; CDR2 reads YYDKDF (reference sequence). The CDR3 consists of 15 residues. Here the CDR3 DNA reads TGTGCCACCAGCAGAGACCACGGGAGCACAGATACGCAGTATTTT. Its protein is CATSRDHGSTDTQYF.

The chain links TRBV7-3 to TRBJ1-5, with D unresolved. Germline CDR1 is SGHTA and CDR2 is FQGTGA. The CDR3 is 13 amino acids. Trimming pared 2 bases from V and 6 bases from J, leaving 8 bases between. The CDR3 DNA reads TGTGCCAGCAGCTTATTGGCGGGTCAGCCCCAGCATTTT. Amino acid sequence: CASSLLAGQPQHF. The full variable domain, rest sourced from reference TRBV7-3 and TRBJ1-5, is GAGVSQTPSNKVTEKGKYVELRCDPISGHTALYWYRQSLGQGPEFLIYFQGTGAADDSGLPNDRFFAVRPEGSVSTLKIQRTERGDSAVYLCASSLLAGQPQHFGDGTRLSIL.

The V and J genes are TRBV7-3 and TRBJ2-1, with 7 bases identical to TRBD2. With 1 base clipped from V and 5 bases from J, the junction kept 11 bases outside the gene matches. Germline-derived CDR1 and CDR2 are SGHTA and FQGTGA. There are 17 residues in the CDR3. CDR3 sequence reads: CASSLIRGGGRDNEQFF. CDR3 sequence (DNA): TGTGCCAGCAGCTTAATACGGGGCGGAGGGAGGGACAATGAGCAGTTCTTC.

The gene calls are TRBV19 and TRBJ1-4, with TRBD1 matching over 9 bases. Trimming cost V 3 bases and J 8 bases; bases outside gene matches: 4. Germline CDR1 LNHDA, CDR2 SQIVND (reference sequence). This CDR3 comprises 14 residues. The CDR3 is CASSMEDRGEKLFF. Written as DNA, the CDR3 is TGTGCCAGTAGTATGGAGGACAGGGGAGAAAAACTGTTTTTT.

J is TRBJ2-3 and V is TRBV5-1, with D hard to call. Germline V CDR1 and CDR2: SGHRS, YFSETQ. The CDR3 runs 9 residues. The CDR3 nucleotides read TGCGCACGGGCAGATACGCAGTATTTT. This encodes CARADTQYF. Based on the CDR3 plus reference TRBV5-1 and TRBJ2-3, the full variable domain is KAGVTQTPRYLIKTRGQQVTLSCSPISGHRSVSWYQQTPGQGLQFLFEYFSETQRNKGNFPGRFSGRQFSNSRSEMNVSTLELGDSALYLCARADTQYFGPGTRLTVL.

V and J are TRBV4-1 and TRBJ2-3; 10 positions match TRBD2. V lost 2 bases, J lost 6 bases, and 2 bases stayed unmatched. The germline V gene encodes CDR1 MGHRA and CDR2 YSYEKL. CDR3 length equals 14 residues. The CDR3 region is CASSQLAGADTQYF. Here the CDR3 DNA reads TGCGCCAGCAGCCAACTAGCGGGGGCCGATACGCAGTATTTT.

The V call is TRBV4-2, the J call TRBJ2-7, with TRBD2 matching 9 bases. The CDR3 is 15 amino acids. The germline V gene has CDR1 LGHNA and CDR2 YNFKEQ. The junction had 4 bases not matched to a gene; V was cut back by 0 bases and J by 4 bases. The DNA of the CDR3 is TGTGCCAGCAGCCAAGATAGGGGACTAGCTTACGAGCAGTACTTC. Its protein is CASSQDRGLAYEQYF.

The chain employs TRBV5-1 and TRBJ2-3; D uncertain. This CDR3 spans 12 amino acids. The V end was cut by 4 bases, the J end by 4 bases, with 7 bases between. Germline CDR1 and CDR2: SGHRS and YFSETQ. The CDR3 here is CASSPGPDTQYF. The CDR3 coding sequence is TGCGCCAGCAGCCCCGGTCCAGATACGCAGTATTTT.

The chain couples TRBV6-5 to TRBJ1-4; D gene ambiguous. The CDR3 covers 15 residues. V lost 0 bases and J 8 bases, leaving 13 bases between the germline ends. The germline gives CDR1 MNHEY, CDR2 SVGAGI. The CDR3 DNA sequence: TGTGCCAGCAGTTACTCTGGTGCGGGCCGGGAAAAACTGTTTTTT. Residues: CASSYSGAGREKLFF.

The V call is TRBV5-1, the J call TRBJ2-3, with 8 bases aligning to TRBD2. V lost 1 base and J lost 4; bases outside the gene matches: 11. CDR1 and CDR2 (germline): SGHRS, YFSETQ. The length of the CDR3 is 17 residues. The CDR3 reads CASSLFKRGTPPDTQYF. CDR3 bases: TGCGCCAGCAGCTTGTTCAAGCGGGGGACCCCCCCAGATACGCAGTATTTT.

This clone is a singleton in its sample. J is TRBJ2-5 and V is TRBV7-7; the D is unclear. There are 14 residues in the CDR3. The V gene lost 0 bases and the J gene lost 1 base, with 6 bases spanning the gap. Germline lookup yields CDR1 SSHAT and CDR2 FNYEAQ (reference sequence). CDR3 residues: CASSLAGFQETQYF. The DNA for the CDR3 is TGTGCCAGCAGCTTAGCTGGCTTCCAAGAGACCCAGTACTTC.

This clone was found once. CDR3 loop: CASSPTTGTGVNEQFF. The CDR3, as DNA: TGTGCCAGCAGCCCTACGACCGGGACAGGGGTTAATGAGCAGTTCTTC. V gene TRBV7-3 combines with J gene TRBJ2-1; TRBD1 matches 10 bases. The V gene's germline CDR1 is SGHTA and CDR2 FQGTGA. The CDR3 is made up of 16 amino acids. V dropped 5 bases and J dropped 7; count of bases not matched to a gene: 11.

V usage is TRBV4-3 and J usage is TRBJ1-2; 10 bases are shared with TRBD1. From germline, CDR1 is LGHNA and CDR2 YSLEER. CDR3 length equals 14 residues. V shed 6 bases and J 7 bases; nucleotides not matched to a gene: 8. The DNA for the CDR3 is TGCGCCAGCAGGGAAGGACAGGGGGTTGGTGGCTACACCTTC. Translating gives CASREGQGVGGYTF.

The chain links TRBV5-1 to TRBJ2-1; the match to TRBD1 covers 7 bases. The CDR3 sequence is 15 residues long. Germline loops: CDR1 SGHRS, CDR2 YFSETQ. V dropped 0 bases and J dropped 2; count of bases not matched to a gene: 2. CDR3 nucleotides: TGCGCCAGCAGCTTGGAGGGGGCCACCTACAATGAGCAGTTCTTC. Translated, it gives CASSLEGATYNEQFF.

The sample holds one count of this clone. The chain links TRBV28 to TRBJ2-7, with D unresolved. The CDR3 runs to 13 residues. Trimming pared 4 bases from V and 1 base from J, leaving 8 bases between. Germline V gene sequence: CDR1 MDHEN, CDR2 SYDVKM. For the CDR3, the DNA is TGTGCCAGCAGTTACCAGAATTCCTACGAGCAGTACTTC. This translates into CASSYQNSYEQYF.

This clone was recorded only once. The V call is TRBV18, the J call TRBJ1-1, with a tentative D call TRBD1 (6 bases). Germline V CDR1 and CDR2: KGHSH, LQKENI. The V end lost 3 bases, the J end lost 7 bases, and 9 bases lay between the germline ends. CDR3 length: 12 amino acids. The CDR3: CASSPGDIEAFF. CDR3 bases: TGTGCCAGCTCACCGGGGGACATTGAAGCTTTCTTT.

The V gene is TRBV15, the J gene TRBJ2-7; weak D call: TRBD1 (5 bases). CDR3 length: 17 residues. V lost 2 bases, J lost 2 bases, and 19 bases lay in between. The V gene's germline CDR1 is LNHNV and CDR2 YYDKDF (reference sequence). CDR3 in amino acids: CATSRHGLTVPPYEQYF. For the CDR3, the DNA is TGTGCCACCAGCAGACACGGATTGACAGTACCCCCCTACGAGCAGTACTTC. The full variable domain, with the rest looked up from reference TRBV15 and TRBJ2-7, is DAMVIQNPRYQVTQFGKPVTLSCSQTLNHNVMYWYQQKSSQAPKLLFHYYDKDFNNEADTPDNFQSRRPNTSFCFLDIRSPGLGDTAMYLCATSRHGLTVPPYEQYFGPGTRLTVT.

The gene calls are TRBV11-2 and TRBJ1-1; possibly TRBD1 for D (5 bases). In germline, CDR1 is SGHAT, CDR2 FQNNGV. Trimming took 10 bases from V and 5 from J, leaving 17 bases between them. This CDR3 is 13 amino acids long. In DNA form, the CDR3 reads TGTGCCACCTCCGATCAGCGACAGACTGAAGCTTTCTTT. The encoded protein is CATSDQRQTEAFF.

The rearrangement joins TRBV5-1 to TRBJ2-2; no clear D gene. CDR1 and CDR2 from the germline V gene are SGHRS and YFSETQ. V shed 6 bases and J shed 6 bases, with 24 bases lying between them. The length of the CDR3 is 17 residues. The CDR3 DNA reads TGCGCCAGCAAAAGCCAGACCGTGCTCACTCAGGCCGGGGAGCTGTTTTTT. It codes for CASKSQTVLTQAGELFF.

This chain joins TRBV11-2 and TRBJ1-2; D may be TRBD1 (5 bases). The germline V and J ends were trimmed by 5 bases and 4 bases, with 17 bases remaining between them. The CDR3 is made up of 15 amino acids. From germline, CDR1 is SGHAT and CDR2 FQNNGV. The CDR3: CASSRTGPVGYGYTF. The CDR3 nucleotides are TGTGCCAGCAGCCGTACAGGTCCTGTCGGCTATGGCTACACCTTC.

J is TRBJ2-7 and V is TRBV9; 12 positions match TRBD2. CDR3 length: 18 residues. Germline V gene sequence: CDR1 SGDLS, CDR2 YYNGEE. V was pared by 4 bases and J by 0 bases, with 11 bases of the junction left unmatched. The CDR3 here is CASSILRLAGASSYEQYF. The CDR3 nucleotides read TGTGCCAGCAGCATACTACGACTAGCGGGGGCGAGCTCCTACGAGCAGTACTTC.

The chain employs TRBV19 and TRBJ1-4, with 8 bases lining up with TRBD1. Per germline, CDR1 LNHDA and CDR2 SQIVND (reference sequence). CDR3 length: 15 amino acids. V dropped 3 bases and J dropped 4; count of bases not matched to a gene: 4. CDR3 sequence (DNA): TGTGCCAGTAGTATCTACAGGGGGTTTAATGAAAAACTGTTTTTT. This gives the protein CASSIYRGFNEKLFF.

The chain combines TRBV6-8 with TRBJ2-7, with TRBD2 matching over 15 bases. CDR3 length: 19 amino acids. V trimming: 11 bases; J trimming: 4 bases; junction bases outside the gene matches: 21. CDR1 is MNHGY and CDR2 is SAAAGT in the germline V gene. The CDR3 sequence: CALRPRGTSGRSRGYEQYF. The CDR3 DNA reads TGTGCCCTTCGCCCGCGCGGGACTAGCGGGAGGTCTAGAGGGTACGAGCAGTACTTC.

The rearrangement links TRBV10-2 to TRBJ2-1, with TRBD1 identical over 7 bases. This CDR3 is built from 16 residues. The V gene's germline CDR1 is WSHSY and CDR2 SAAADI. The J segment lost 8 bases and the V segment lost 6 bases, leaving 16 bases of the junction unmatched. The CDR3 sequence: CASSSKTGLDVYEQFF. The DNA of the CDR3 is TGCGCCAGCAGCTCGAAGACAGGGCTGGATGTATATGAGCAGTTCTTC.

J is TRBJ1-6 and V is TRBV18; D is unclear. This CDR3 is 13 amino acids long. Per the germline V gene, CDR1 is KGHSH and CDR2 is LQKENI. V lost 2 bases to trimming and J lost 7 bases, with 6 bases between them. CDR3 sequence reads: CASSPTENSPLHF. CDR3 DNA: TGTGCCAGCTCACCAACTGAAAATTCACCCCTCCACTTT.